This T cell receptor (beta chain) came from a study of T-cell reconstitution after alpha-beta-depleted transplantation in children. In regard to this clonotype: Antigen specificity is unknown.

This CDR3 region has 16 residues. CDR1 ENHRY and CDR2 SYGVKD come from the germline V gene. The V end was cut by 6 bases, the J end by 5 bases, with 20 bases between. Whole-study results and caveats: The high TCRbeta diversity at day 60 in some patients came from surviving recipient T cells and thymic progenitors. Most T-cell counts and diversity one year after the transplant came from T cells that were newly produced. Several hundred expanded graft clones reportedly were the source of alpha-beta T cells about two months after transplant.

Construction of the TCRbeta library involved unique molecular identifiers. TCRdb reprocessed the PCR reads with MiXCR, giving one entry per CDR3 protein. Altogether about 600,000 distinct CDR3 sequences are present, roughly 24% being singletons, with the ten largest covering roughly 15%. V and J are TRBV10-3 and TRBJ2-1; D possibly corresponds to TRBD1 (6 bases). The sample was PBMCs, mostly from graft donor cells, taken 360 days after TCRalphabeta/CD19-depleted stem cell transplant. The TCR sequence derives from a boy under three years old who had a stem cell transplant for acute myeloid leukemia, so the T cells may come from the graft donor. CDR3 residues: CAISSLSDQGHNEQFF. CDR3 bases: TGTGCCATCAGCTCCTTATCCGATCAGGGGCACAATGAGCAGTTCTTC.